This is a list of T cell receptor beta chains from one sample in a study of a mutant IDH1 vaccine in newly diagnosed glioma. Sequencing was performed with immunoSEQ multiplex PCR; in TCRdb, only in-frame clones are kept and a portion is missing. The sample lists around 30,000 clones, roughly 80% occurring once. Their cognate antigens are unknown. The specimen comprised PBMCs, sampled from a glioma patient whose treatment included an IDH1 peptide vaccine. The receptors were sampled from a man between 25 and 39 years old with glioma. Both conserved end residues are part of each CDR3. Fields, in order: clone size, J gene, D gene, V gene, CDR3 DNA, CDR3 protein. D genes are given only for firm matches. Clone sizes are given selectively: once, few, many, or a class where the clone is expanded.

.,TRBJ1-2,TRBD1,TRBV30,TGTGCCTGGAGTGTAGATAGGGGGCCTAGCTATGGCTACACCTTC,CAWSVDRGPSYGYTF
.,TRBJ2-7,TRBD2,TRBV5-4,TGTGCCAGCAGCCGGGGGACTACAAACGAGCAGTACTTC,CASSRGTTNEQYF
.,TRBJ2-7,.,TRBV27,TGTGCCAGCAGCCTAGTCAGGGGAGCCTACGAGCAGTACTTC,CASSLVRGAYEQYF
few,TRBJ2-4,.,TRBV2,TGTGCCAGCAGTGTAGACAGCACCGCGGACATTCAGTACTTC,CASSVDSTADIQYF
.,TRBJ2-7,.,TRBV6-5,TGTGCCAGCAGTTACTCGTTTGGTTCGGCGTACGAGCAGTACTTC,CASSYSFGSAYEQYF
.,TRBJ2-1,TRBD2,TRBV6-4,TGTGCCAGCCCGGGACTAGCGGGTTACAATGAGCAGTTCTTC,CASPGLAGYNEQFF
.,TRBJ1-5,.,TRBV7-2,TGTGCCAGCAGCTTGGACGGCGGACCTAATCAGCCCCAGCATTTT,CASSLDGGPNQPQHF
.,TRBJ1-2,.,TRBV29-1,TGCAGCGTTGATTCCGGGGGGACGGGGTATGGCTACACCTTC,CSVDSGGTGYGYTF
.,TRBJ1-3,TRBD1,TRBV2,TGTGCCAGCAGTGAGGGGACAGGTACCACCTCTGGAAACACCATATATTTT,CASSEGTGTTSGNTIYF
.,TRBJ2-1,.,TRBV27,TGTGCCAGCAGTCCCCGGGGAGGTAATGAGCAGTTCTTC,CASSPRGGNEQFF
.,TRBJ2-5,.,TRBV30,TGTGCCTGGAGTGTATCCCAGGCCAGCTGGGAAGAGACCCAGTACTTC,CAWSVSQASWEETQYF
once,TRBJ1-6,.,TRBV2,TGTGCCAGCAGTAAGACAGACCCAGGGAATTCACCCCTCCACTTT,CASSKTDPGNSPLHF